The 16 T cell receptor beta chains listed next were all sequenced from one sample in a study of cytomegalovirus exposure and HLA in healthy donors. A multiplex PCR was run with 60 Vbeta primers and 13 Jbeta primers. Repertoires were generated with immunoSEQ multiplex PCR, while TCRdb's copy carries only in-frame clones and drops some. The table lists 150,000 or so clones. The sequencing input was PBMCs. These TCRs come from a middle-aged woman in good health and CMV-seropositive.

The CDR3 DNA reads as TGTGCCACTAGACAGGGGAGAAGCAATCAGCCCCAGCATTTT. Residues: CATRQGRSNQPQHF. V and J are TRBV7-8 and TRBJ1-5, with 8 nucleotides matching TRBD1. CDR3 length: 14 residues. With 10 bases clipped from V and 1 base from J, the junction kept 6 bases outside the gene matches. Germline V gene lookup returns CDR1 SGHVS and CDR2 FQNEAQ.

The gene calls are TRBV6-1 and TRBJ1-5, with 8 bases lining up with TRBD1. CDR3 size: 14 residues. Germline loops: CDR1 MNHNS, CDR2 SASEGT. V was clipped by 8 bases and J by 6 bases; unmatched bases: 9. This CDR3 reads CASLQTGVFQPQHF. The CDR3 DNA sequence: TGTGCCAGCCTCCAGACAGGGGTATTTCAGCCCCAGCATTTT.

In DNA, the CDR3 is TGTGCCAGCAGTGATGGCCCAGGTGGCGAAAAACTGTTTTTT. Translating gives CASSDGPGGEKLFF. The chain employs TRBV6-1 and TRBJ1-4; D is unresolved. Trimming shortened V by 3 bases and J by 8 bases, and 13 bases separated the two germline ends. The CDR3 is 14 residues long. CDR1 is MNHNS and CDR2 is SASEGT in the germline V gene.

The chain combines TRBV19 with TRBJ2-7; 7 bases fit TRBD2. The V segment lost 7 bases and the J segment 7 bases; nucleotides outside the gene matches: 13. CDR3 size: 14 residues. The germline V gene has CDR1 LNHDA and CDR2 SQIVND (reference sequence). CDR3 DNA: TGTGCCAGTAAAATACTAGCGACGAGTGGAGAGCAGTACTTC. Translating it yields CASKILATSGEQYF.

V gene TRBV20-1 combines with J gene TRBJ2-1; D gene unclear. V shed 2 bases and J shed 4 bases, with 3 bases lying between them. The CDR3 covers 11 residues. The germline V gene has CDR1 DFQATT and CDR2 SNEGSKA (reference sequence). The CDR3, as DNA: TGCAGTGCTAGATCTTACAATGAGCAGTTCTTC. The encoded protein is CSARSYNEQFF.

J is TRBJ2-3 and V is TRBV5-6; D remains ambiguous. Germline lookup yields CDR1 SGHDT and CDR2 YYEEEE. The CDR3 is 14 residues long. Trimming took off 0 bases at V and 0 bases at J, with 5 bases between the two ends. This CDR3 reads CASSLVTSTDTQYF. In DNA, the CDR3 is TGTGCCAGCAGCTTGGTGACTAGCACAGATACGCAGTATTTT.

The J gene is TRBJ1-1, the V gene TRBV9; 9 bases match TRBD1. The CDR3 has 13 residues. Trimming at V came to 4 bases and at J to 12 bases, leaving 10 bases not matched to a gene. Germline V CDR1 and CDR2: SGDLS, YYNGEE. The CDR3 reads CASSPGRDRASFF. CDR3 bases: TGTGCCAGCAGCCCAGGCAGGGACAGGGCATCTTTCTTT. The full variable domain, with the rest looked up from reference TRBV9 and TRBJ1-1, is DSGVTQTPKHLITATGQRVTLRCSPRSGDLSVYWYQQSLDQGLQFLIQYYNGEERAKGNILERFSAQQFPDLHSELNLSSLELGDSALYFCASSPGRDRASFFGQGTRLTVV.

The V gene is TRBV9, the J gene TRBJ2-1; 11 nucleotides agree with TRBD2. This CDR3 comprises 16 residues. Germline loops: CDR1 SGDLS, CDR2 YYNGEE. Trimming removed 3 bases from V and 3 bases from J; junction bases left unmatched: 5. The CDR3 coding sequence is TGTGCCAGCAGCGGTCTTAGCGGGAGGGTCTACAATGAGCAGTTCTTC. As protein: CASSGLSGRVYNEQFF.

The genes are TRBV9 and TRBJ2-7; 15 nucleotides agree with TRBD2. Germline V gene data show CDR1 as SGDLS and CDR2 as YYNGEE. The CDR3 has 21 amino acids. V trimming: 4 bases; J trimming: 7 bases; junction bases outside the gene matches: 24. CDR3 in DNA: TGTGCCAGCAGCCCCCGGGACAGGGCGCTGTTGGGACTAGCGGGAGGTGGTGAGCAGTACTTC. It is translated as CASSPRDRALLGLAGGGEQYF.

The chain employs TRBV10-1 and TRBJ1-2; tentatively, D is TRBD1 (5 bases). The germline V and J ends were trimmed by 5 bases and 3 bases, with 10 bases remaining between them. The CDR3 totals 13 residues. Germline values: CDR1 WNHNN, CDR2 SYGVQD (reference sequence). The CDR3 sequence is CASSPTEDYGYTF. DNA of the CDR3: TGCGCCAGCAGTCCGACAGAAGACTATGGCTACACCTTC.

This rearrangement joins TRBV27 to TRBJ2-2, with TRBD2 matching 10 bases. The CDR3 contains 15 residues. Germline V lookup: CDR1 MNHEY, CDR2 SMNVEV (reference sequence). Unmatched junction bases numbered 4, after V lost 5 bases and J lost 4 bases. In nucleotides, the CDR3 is TGTGCCAGCAGTCCGGGACTAGCGATCACCGGGGAGCTGTTTTTT. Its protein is CASSPGLAITGELFF.

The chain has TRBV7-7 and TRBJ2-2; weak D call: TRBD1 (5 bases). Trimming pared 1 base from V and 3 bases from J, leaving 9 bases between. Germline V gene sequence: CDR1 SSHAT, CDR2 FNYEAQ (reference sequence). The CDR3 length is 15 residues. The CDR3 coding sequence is TGTGCCAGCAGCTTAGGTCTCAGGGACACCGGGGAGCTGTTTTTT. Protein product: CASSLGLRDTGELFF.

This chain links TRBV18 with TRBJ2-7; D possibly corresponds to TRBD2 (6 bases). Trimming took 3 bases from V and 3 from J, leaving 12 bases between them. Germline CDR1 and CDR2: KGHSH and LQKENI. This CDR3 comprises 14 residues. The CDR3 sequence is CASSPWDSGYEQYF. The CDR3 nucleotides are TGTGCCAGCTCACCCTGGGACTCCGGCTACGAGCAGTACTTC. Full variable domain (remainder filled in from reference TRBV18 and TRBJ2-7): NAGVMQNPRHLVRRRGQEARLRCSPMKGHSHVYWYRQLPEEGLKFMVYLQKENIIDESGMPKERFSAEFPKEGPSILRIQQVVRGDSAAYFCASSPWDSGYEQYFGPGTRLTVT.

CDR3 DNA: TGTGCCAGCAGCCACAGCGGGAATCCCCAAGAGACCCAGTACTTC. Its protein is CASSHSGNPQETQYF. The chain combines TRBV6-6 with TRBJ2-5; 7 bases match TRBD2. The CDR3 consists of 15 residues. The V segment lost 6 bases and the J segment 1 base; nucleotides outside the gene matches: 8. CDR1 is MNHNY, CDR2 SVGAGI, per germline (reference sequence).

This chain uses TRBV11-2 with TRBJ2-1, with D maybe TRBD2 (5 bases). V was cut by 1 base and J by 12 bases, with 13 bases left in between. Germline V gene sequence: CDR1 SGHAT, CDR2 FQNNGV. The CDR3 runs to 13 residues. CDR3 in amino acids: CASSLVFAGGQFF. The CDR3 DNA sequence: TGTGCCAGCAGCTTAGTTTTCGCGGGCGGGCAGTTCTTC.

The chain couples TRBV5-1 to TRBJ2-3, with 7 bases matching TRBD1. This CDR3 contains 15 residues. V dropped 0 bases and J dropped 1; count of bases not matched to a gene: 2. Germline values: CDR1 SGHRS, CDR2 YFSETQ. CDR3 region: CASSLDGTGTDTQYF. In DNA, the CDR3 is TGCGCCAGCAGCTTGGATGGGACAGGCACAGATACGCAGTATTTT.